Listed below are T cell receptor beta chains from one sample, sequenced in a study of cytomegalovirus exposure and HLA in healthy donors. Sequenced by immunoSEQ multiplex PCR; TCRdb stores in-frame clones only, minus some. The sample carries 150,000 or so clones, more than 70% recorded once. Sequenced input: PBMCs. The receptors stem from a male donor in good health and CMV-seropositive. CDR3s include the opening cysteine and the closing phenylalanine or tryptophan. A D gene is named only where the DNA matches it firmly. Some rows have no size entry. The others give once, few or many, or a class for an expanded clone.

v_gene	d_gene	len	abundance	j_gene	CDR3aa	CDR3nt
TRBV29-1	NA	12	NA	TRBJ1-2	CSVEEGSYGYTF	TGCAGCGTTGAGGAGGGATCCTATGGCTACACCTTC
TRBV5-1	TRBD2	15	NA	TRBJ2-3	CASSLLAGTSDTQYF	TGCGCCAGCAGCTTGCTAGCGGGGACGTCAGATACGCAGTATTTT
TRBV9	NA	15	once	TRBJ2-1	CASSVALVLPSEQFF	TGTGCCAGCAGCGTAGCTCTAGTTCTCCCCTCCGAGCAGTTCTTC
TRBV29-1	NA	13	NA	TRBJ2-7	CSVETRSTDEQYF	TGCAGCGTTGAGACTAGAAGCACCGACGAGCAGTACTTC
TRBV28	NA	16	NA	TRBJ1-2	CASRNTGTPTNYGYTF	TGTGCCAGCAGAAACACCGGGACACCCACTAACTATGGCTACACCTTC
TRBV6-6	NA	10	NA	TRBJ1-6	CAWGESPLHF	TGTGCCTGGGGAGAGTCACCCCTCCACTTT
TRBV6-4	NA	17	NA	TRBJ2-7	CASSDCDRTWGVGEQYF	TGTGCCAGCAGTGACTGTGACCGGACGTGGGGCGTCGGCGAGCAGTACTTC
TRBV5-1	TRBD2	17	few	TRBJ2-7	CASSQQGLAGGPYEQYF	TGCGCCAGCAGCCAGCAGGGACTAGCGGGAGGGCCCTACGAGCAGTACTTC
TRBV11-2	NA	18	NA	TRBJ2-1	CASTSWRDTSTVYNEQFF	TGTGCCAGCACCTCATGGAGGGATACTAGTACCGTCTACAATGAGCAGTTCTTC
TRBV6-1	NA	13	NA	TRBJ1-5	CASFDFPNQPQHF	TGTGCCAGCTTCGACTTCCCCAATCAGCCCCAGCATTTT
TRBV7-9	NA	14	once	TRBJ1-4	CSSSSQGNDEKLFF	TGTTCCAGCAGCTCACAGGGAAACGATGAAAAACTGTTTTTT
TRBV30	TRBD2	14	NA	TRBJ2-3	CAWGLAGSTDTQYF	TGTGCCTGGGGACTAGCGGGTAGCACAGATACGCAGTATTTT
TRBV7-9	NA	16	once	TRBJ1-2	CSSSPSLQGRANGYTF	TGTTCCAGCAGCCCAAGTCTCCAGGGTCGGGCTAATGGCTACACCTTC
TRBV5-1	NA	15	NA	TRBJ2-3	CASSPGPPRTDTQYF	TGCGCCAGCAGCCCCGGTCCTCCCCGCACAGATACGCAGTATTTT
TRBV7-9	NA	16	NA	TRBJ2-1	CASSPRDTSSYNEQFF	TGTGCCAGCAGCCCCCGGGACACGAGCTCCTACAATGAGCAGTTCTTC
TRBV28	TRBD1	14	NA	TRBJ2-7	CASRKAGGSDEQYF	TGTGCCAGCAGAAAGGCAGGGGGCTCGGACGAGCAGTACTTC
TRBV7-9	NA	14	NA	TRBJ2-3	CASSAGPPTDTQYF	TGTGCCAGCAGCGCGGGACCCCCCACAGATACGCAGTATTTT
TRBV29-1	NA	18	NA	TRBJ1-6	CSVRSGGPPGSYNSPLHF	TGCAGCGTACGATCCGGGGGTCCTCCGGGCTCCTATAATTCACCCCTCCACTTT
TRBV13	TRBD1	14	few	TRBJ1-5	CASSFQGAQRPQHF	TGTGCCAGCAGCTTCCAGGGGGCGCAAAGGCCCCAGCATTTT
TRBV27	TRBD1	14	NA	TRBJ2-7	CASSSSGQSYEQYF	TGTGCCAGCAGTTCCTCGGGACAGTCCTACGAGCAGTACTTC
TRBV6-5	NA	12	NA	TRBJ1-5	CASSSPGLSMHF	TGTGCCAGCAGCTCCCCCGGACTCAGTATGCATTTT
TRBV29-1	NA	13	NA	TRBJ2-7	CSVEPSAGYEQYF	TGCAGCGTTGAGCCGTCCGCAGGCTACGAGCAGTACTTC
TRBV28	TRBD1	15	NA	TRBJ2-2	CASSETGQNTGELFF	TGTGCCAGCAGCGAGACAGGGCAGAACACCGGGGAGCTGTTTTTT
TRBV5-4	TRBD2	16	NA	TRBJ2-3	CASSSRLAGDPDTQYF	TGTGCCAGCAGCTCGCGCCTAGCGGGAGACCCAGATACGCAGTATTTT
TRBV19	NA	13	NA	TRBJ2-1	CASSIQVHNEQFF	TGTGCCAGTAGTATACAGGTTCACAATGAGCAGTTCTTC
TRBV7-9	TRBD1	14	NA	TRBJ2-2	CASSSRGLTGELFF	TGTGCCAGCAGCTCCAGGGGGCTCACCGGGGAGCTGTTTTTT
TRBV7-2	NA	14	once	TRBJ1-2	CASSPLTSNYGYTF	TGTGCCAGCAGCCCCCTGACTTCTAACTATGGCTACACCTTC
TRBV5-1	TRBD1	13	few	TRBJ2-7	CASSNDRANEQYF	TGCGCCAGCAGCAACGACAGGGCAAACGAGCAGTACTTC
TRBV27	NA	14	NA	TRBJ1-6	CASSFRGSNSPLHF	TGTGCCAGCAGTTTCCGAGGCTCGAATTCACCCCTCCACTTT
TRBV28	NA	15	NA	TRBJ2-1	CASRPLEETYNEQFF	TGTGCCAGCAGGCCGCTGGAGGAGACCTACAATGAGCAGTTCTTC
TRBV27	NA	13	NA	TRBJ2-7	CASGPHGALEQYF	TGTGCCAGCGGCCCACATGGGGCACTCGAGCAGTACTTC
TRBV11-1	TRBD1	15	NA	TRBJ2-7	CASSLVGTGYYEQYF	TGTGCCAGCAGCTTAGTTGGGACAGGATACTACGAGCAGTACTTC
TRBV2	NA	15	NA	TRBJ1-1	CASTLTMTGNTEAFF	TGTGCCAGCACCCTCACCATGACAGGCAACACTGAAGCTTTCTTT
TRBV6-4	NA	15	NA	TRBJ2-2	CASSINGGNTGELFF	TGTGCCAGCAGTATTAATGGCGGGAACACCGGGGAGCTGTTTTTT
TRBV2	TRBD1	19	NA	TRBJ1-2	CASSVKPPTGTLGHYGYTF	TGTGCCAGCAGTGTTAAACCCCCGACAGGGACTTTGGGGCACTATGGCTACACCTTC
TRBV5-1	NA	15	NA	TRBJ1-4	CASSQRTVSNEKLFF	TGCGCCAGCAGCCAACGGACAGTTTCTAATGAAAAACTGTTTTTT
TRBV27	TRBD2	13	NA	TRBJ2-7	CASGPGLAYEQYF	TGTGCCAGCGGCCCGGGACTAGCATACGAGCAGTACTTC
TRBV30	TRBD2	14	NA	TRBJ2-1	CAWTASGSYNEQFF	TGTGCCTGGACTGCTAGCGGGTCCTACAATGAGCAGTTCTTC
TRBV23-1	TRBD1	17	NA	TRBJ1-5	CASSQPGQGYRNQPQHF	TGCGCCAGCAGTCAGCCAGGACAGGGGTATCGCAATCAGCCCCAGCATTTT